The clone carrying this TCR beta chain was picked up a small number of times. Amplification targeted the TCR beta CDR3 regions, with RNA transcripts as the source material. The authors performed first-round RT-PCR with HTBI primers and then a second-round multiplex PCR. One entry per CDR3 protein results from TCRdb running MiXCR on the multiplex PCR reads. The sample shows a few hundred thousand distinct CDR3 sequences, about 16% of them seen only once. These data are taken from a study of Graves' ophthalmopathy and Graves' hyperthyroidism. Germline CDR1 DFQATT, CDR2 SNEGSKA (reference sequence). Trimming removed 3 bases from V and 3 bases from J, with 5 bases in between. The CDR3 is made up of 12 amino acids.

The chain joins TRBV20-1 to TRBJ2-2, with D hard to call. The specimen was peripheral blood. This receptor was identified in a woman between 18 and 30 years old with stable Graves' hyperthyroidism. Here the CDR3 reads CSARKYTGELFF. The DNA for the CDR3 is TGCAGTGCTAGGAAGTACACCGGGGAGCTGTTTTTT.